This is a list of T cell receptor beta chains from one sample in a study of cytomegalovirus exposure and HLA in healthy donors. The assay was immunoSEQ multiplex PCR, and TCRdb's table has in-frame clones only and misses some. The sample has about 150,000 clones, and its top ten clones hold 2% to 2.5%. Sequencing used PBMCs. The receptor set was obtained from a young man in good health and CMV-seronegative. The CDR3 runs from the conserved cysteine through the conserved F or W. D genes are given only for firm matches.

j_call d_call v_call cdr3_aa cdr3_nt
TRBJ2-1 - TRBV29-1 CSVEVNSYNEQFF TGCAGCGTTGAAGTAAACAGCTACAATGAGCAGTTCTTC
TRBJ2-7 TRBD1 TRBV2 CASSGQGYEQYF TGTGCCAGCAGTGGACAGGGATACGAGCAGTACTTC
TRBJ2-7 TRBD1 TRBV29-1 CSASGTGLYEQYF TGCAGCGCCTCCGGGACAGGGTTGTACGAGCAGTACTTC
TRBJ2-7 - TRBV27 CASSPLGGHEQYF TGTGCCAGCAGCCCACTTGGCGGGCACGAGCAGTACTTC
TRBJ2-5 TRBD1 TRBV18 CASSRSRDRETQYF TGTGCCAGCTCACGCAGCCGGGACAGAGAGACCCAGTACTTC
TRBJ1-4 TRBD1 TRBV6-1 CASSDRGWREKLFF TGTGCCAGCAGTGACAGGGGGTGGAGGGAAAAACTGTTTTTT
TRBJ2-5 - TRBV6-5 CASSYSQPGNTQYF TGTGCCAGCAGTTACTCGCAGCCGGGGAACACCCAGTACTTC
TRBJ1-5 - TRBV5-1 CASSYGTPNQPQHF TGCGCCAGCAGCTATGGGACACCAAATCAGCCCCAGCATTTT
TRBJ1-2 TRBD1 TRBV30 CAWSDPGGMSYTF TGTGCCTGGAGTGATCCAGGGGGCATGAGCTACACCTTC
TRBJ1-3 - TRBV7-9 CASSLGSSGNTIYF TGTGCCAGCAGCTTAGGGAGCTCTGGAAACACCATATATTTT
TRBJ2-7 TRBD2 TRBV5-1 CASSQGLAGDEQYF TGCGCCAGCAGCCAGGGACTAGCGGGAGACGAGCAGTACTTC
TRBJ1-2 TRBD1 TRBV5-1 CASTLTGQENGYTF TGCGCCAGCACCCTAACGGGACAGGAAAATGGCTACACCTTC
TRBJ2-1 TRBD1 TRBV29-1 CSVHTGATYNEQFF TGCAGCGTCCATACAGGGGCGACCTACAATGAGCAGTTCTTC
TRBJ2-3 - TRBV11-2 CASSLAASGGTQYF TGTGCCAGCAGCTTAGCGGCCTCCGGGGGTACGCAGTATTTT
TRBJ2-7 TRBD1 TRBV19 CASSRGQGDEQYF TGTGCCAGTAGTAGGGGACAGGGGGACGAGCAGTACTTC
TRBJ2-3 - TRBV7-9 CASSPPLEGRTDTQYF TGTGCCAGCAGCCCTCCCCTAGAGGGTCGCACAGATACGCAGTATTTT
TRBJ2-1 TRBD2 TRBV19 CASLGGAGGNEQFF TGTGCCAGTCTCGGGGGAGCGGGAGGCAATGAGCAGTTCTTC
TRBJ2-1 - TRBV25-1 CASSRAGWVGNEQFF TGTGCCAGCAGCCGGGCAGGGTGGGTTGGGAATGAGCAGTTCTTC
TRBJ1-1 - TRBV21-1 CASSKMVHKNTEAFF TGTGCCAGCAGCAAAATGGTACACAAGAACACTGAAGCTTTCTTT
TRBJ2-7 TRBD1 TRBV6-6 CASSSRDRGHEQYF TGTGCCAGCAGTTCCCGGGACAGGGGGCACGAGCAGTACTTC
TRBJ2-7 TRBD2 TRBV29-1 CSVTSGRDEQYF TGCAGCGTAACTAGCGGGAGAGACGAGCAGTACTTC